This passage covers 16 T cell receptor beta chains from one sample sequenced in a study of T cell changes during pregnancy in multiple sclerosis. The repertoire was sequenced with immunoSEQ multiplex PCR; TCRdb's copy has only in-frame clones and lacks some. The sample lists roughly 100,000 clones, 91% occurring once. Here the sequenced sample was peripheral blood, taken after pregnancy. The receptors were gathered from a female donor in good health, enrolled as a control in a pregnancy study.

This clone is a singleton in its sample. The chain links TRBV25-1 to TRBJ2-2; D is possibly TRBD1 (6 bases). The V gene's germline CDR1 is MGHDK and CDR2 SYGVNS. Trimming pared 5 bases from V and 2 bases from J, leaving 9 bases between. The CDR3 loop spans 14 amino acids. Here the CDR3 reads CASSPQGNTGELFF. The CDR3 DNA follows: TGTGCCAGCAGTCCACAGGGAAACACCGGGGAGCTGTTTTTT. Combining the CDR3 with reference TRBV25-1 and TRBJ2-2 gives the whole variable domain EADIYQTPRYLVIGTGKKITLECSQTMGHDKMYWYQQDPGMELHLIHYSYGVNSTEKGDLSSESTVSRIRTEHFPLTLESARPSHTSQYLCASSPQGNTGELFFGEGSRLTVL.

The chain uses TRBV19 and TRBJ2-1, with 7 bases fitting TRBD1. Losses at the gene ends were 7 bases for V and 4 bases for J; bases not matched to a gene: 4. CDR1 and CDR2 from the germline V gene are LNHDA and SQIVND (reference sequence). There are 13 residues in the CDR3. The CDR3 here is CASNLGQYNEQFF. The CDR3 coding sequence is TGTGCCAGTAATTTGGGACAGTACAATGAGCAGTTCTTC.

The gene calls are TRBV30 and TRBJ1-1, with 10 nucleotides matching TRBD1. The CDR3 consists of 17 residues. The germline CDR1 and CDR2 sequences are GTSNPN and SVGIG (reference sequence). The V gene end was trimmed by 1 base and the J gene end by 0 bases; junction bases not matched to a gene: 8. The CDR3 DNA reads TGTGCCTGGAGTGGAACGGGGACAGGGGTTTTGAACACTGAAGCTTTCTTT. Translated, it gives CAWSGTGTGVLNTEAFF.

Remarks on this clone: Other DNA sequences in the sample encode the same CDR3. The V gene is TRBV4-3, the J gene TRBJ2-3; D ambiguous. Germline V gene lookup returns CDR1 LGHNA and CDR2 YSLEER. CDR3 length equals 15 residues. V was cut by 1 base and J by 0 bases, with 8 bases left in between. As DNA, the CDR3 is TGCGCCAGCAGCCAAGGAGCTGAAAGCACAGATACGCAGTATTTT. This sequence encodes CASSQGAESTDTQYF.

In DNA, the CDR3 is TGTGCCAGCAGTTACCACAATACAGGGGTCGCTGAAGCTTTCTTT. As protein: CASSYHNTGVAEAFF. The chain recombines TRBV28 with TRBJ1-1; 7 bases match TRBD1. J was trimmed by 6 bases and V by 4 bases; bases with no gene match: 11. The CDR3 covers 15 residues. CDR1 MDHEN and CDR2 SYDVKM come from the germline V gene.

The chain joins TRBV28 to TRBJ1-2; D may be TRBD1 (5 bases). Trimming stripped 4 bases from V and 0 bases from J, with 9 bases between. The germline gives CDR1 MDHEN, CDR2 SYDVKM. This CDR3 has 14 amino acids. The CDR3 reads CASSSTGPNYGYTF. The CDR3, as DNA: TGTGCCAGCAGTTCTACAGGCCCTAACTATGGCTACACCTTC.

This rearrangement joins TRBV5-1 to TRBJ2-5, with 9 positions matching TRBD2. The V and J ends lost 3 bases and 0 bases, in that order; junction bases with no gene match: 3. The germline V gene encodes CDR1 SGHRS and CDR2 YFSETQ. The CDR3 contains 15 residues. The CDR3 region is CASSSAGGYQETQYF. The DNA for the CDR3 is TGCGCCAGCAGCTCCGCGGGGGGGTACCAAGAGACCCAGTACTTC.

The V gene is TRBV30, the J gene TRBJ2-2; no clear D gene. This CDR3 has 13 amino acids. CDR1 is GTSNPN, CDR2 SVGIG, per germline (reference sequence). V was cut by 1 base and J by 8 bases, with 11 bases left in between. The DNA for the CDR3 is TGTGCCTGGAGTGAGAGCGTAAAGGGGGAGCTGTTTTTT. This translates into CAWSESVKGELFF.

A remark on this clone: Additional DNA sequences in this sample encode the identical CDR3. The chain combines TRBV7-9 with TRBJ2-6, with D perhaps matching TRBD2 (5 bases). The germline gives CDR1 SEHNR, CDR2 FQNEAQ (reference sequence). This CDR3 is built from 15 residues. V was shortened by 3 bases and J by 2 bases, with 8 bases between the two germline ends. This CDR3 reads CASSLRVAGANVLTF. CDR3 DNA sequence: TGTGCCAGCAGCTTGAGGGTGGCTGGGGCCAACGTCCTGACTTTC.

The chain uses TRBV11-2 and TRBJ1-1; 8 bases agree with TRBD1. CDR1 and CDR2 from the germline V gene are SGHAT and FQNNGV. The V gene end was trimmed by 7 bases and the J gene end by 5 bases; junction bases not matched to a gene: 9. The CDR3 sequence is 14 residues long. The CDR3, as DNA: TGTGCCAGCACTTTGGGCCAGGGGGCAACTGAAGCTTTCTTT. This gives the protein CASTLGQGATEAFF.

The chain is built from TRBV19 and TRBJ1-2; 7 bases fit TRBD1. This CDR3 is built from 14 residues. Trimming removed 5 bases from V and 6 bases from J; junction bases left unmatched: 9. CDR1 LNHDA and CDR2 SQIVND come from the germline V gene (reference sequence). The CDR3 reads CASSRQGQTDGYTF. CDR3 nucleotide sequence: TGTGCCAGTAGTCGACAGGGCCAAACAGATGGCTACACCTTC.

The genes are TRBV27 and TRBJ1-5; D possibly corresponds to TRBD1 (5 bases). V lost 1 base and J 7 bases, leaving 11 bases between the germline ends. Germline loops: CDR1 MNHEY, CDR2 SMNVEV (reference sequence). This CDR3 comprises 14 residues. In DNA form, the CDR3 reads TGTGCCAGCAGTTTATGGGGGGTGGGCCAGCCCCAGCATTTT. This encodes CASSLWGVGQPQHF.

The rearrangement links TRBV29-1 to TRBJ1-2; D perhaps matches TRBD1 (6 bases). CDR1 is SQVTM, CDR2 ANQGSEA, per germline. CDR3 length: 17 residues. The V and J ends lost 2 bases and 1 base respectively, with 20 bases between them. The CDR3 DNA reads as TGCAGCGTTGAAAAAGGTGGGGGCAGGGGAAGTAACTATGGCTACACCTTC. Protein product: CSVEKGGGRGSNYGYTF. Together with reference TRBV29-1 and TRBJ1-2, the CDR3 gives the full variable domain: SAVISQKPSRDICQRGTSLTIQCQVDSQVTMMFWYRQQPGQSLTLIATANQGSEATYESGFVIDKFPISRPNLTFSTLTVSNMSPEDSSIYLCSVEKGGGRGSNYGYTFGSGTRLTVV.

This clone came up a few times. The rearrangement links TRBV5-1 to TRBJ1-4, with 10 nucleotides matching TRBD1. V shed 2 bases, J shed 8 bases, and the junction held 6 bases outside the gene matches. The CDR3 extends over 15 amino acids. Germline V gene lookup returns CDR1 SGHRS and CDR2 YFSETQ. Here the CDR3 reads CASSFMGQGREKLFF. The CDR3 DNA sequence: TGCGCCAGCAGCTTCATGGGACAGGGGAGGGAAAAACTGTTTTTT.

The chain couples TRBV7-2 to TRBJ2-7; the D gene is possibly TRBD1 (5 bases). Trimming removed 4 bases from V and 3 bases from J, with 10 bases in between. This CDR3 comprises 13 residues. Germline V CDR1 and CDR2: SGHTA, FQGNSA. In DNA, the CDR3 is TGTGCCAGCAGCTATCAACAGGTCTACGAGCAGTACTTC. Translated: CASSYQQVYEQYF.

V gene TRBV27 combines with J gene TRBJ2-3; TRBD1 agrees at 7 bases. The CDR3 is 15 amino acids. Germline V gene sequence: CDR1 MNHEY, CDR2 SMNVEV (reference sequence). V trimming: 4 bases; J trimming: 1 base; junction bases outside the gene matches: 5. CDR3 region: CASSSPGTGTDTQYF. As DNA, the CDR3 is TGTGCCAGCAGTTCGCCCGGGACAGGCACAGATACGCAGTATTTT.